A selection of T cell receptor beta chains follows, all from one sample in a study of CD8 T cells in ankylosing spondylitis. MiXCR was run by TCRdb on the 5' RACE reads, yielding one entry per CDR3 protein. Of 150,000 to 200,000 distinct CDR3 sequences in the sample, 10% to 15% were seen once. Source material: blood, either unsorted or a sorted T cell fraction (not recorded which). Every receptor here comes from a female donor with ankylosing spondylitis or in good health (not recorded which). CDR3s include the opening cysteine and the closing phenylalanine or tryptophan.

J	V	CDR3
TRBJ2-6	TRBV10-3	CAISESAGQGAAGANVLTF
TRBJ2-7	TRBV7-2	CASSKGLVLSSYEQYF
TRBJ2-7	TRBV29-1	CSVVSAREQYF
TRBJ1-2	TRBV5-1	CASSLYNNYGYTF
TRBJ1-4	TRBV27	CASSFDSRNEKLFF
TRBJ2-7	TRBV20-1	CSARGDSRGPIFYEQYF
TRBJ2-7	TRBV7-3	CASSYLPGASEQYF
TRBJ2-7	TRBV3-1	CTSSQRHSSYEQYF
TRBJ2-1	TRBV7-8	CASSLDSSNEQFF
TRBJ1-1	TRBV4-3	CASSQDRGPTEAFF
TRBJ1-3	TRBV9	CASSVEALTGVPGNTIYF
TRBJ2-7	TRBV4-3	CANSQELGGRDEQYF
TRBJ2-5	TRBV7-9	CASSLVGFQETQYF
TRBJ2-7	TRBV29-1	CSDLGQGWYEQYF
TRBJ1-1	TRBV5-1	CASSSQGPNTEAFF
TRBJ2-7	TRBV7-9	CASSLRSSSDDYEQYF
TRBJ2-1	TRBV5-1	CASSLSTGGDYNEQFF
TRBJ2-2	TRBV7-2	CASSLASSGMVFGELFF
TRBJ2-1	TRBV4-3	CASRKTSDNEQFF
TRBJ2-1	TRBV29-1	CSVAGAGFYEQFF
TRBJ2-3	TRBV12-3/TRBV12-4	CASSRPSTDTQYF
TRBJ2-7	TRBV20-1	CSARSQGRLYEQYF
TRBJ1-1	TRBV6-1	CASSVGGWTEAFF
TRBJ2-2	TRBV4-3	CASSQDARGHPIRELFF
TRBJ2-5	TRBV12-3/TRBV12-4	CASNLRGETQYF
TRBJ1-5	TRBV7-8	CASSLAGWSNQPQHF
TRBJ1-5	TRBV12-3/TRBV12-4	CASSTQTGGWQPQHF
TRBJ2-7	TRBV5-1	CASSFAGAQEQYF
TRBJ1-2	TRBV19	CASSRRGPNYGYTF
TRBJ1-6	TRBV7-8	CASSQIPGSNSPLHF
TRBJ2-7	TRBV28	CASGRARYEQYF
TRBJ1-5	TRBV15	CATSRYGTSGVHF
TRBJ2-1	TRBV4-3	CASSQGLADLTYNYNEQFF
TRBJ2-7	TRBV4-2	CASSSVAGKAYEQYF
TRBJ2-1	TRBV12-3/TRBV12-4	CASSLGGLAGIEQFF
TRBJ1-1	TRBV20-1	CSARGAEGVTAEAFF
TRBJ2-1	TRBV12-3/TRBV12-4	CASSSAGRDYNEQFF
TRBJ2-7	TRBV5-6	CASSFDPGGPYEQYF
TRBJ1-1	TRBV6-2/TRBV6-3	CASRYSGSNTEAFF
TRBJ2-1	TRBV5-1	CASSLESVAGSEQFF
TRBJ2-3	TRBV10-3	CATRTAATDTQYF
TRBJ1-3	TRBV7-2	CASSLTSPGNTIYF
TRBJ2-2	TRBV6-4	CASSTGPNTGELFF
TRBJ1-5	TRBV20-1	CSASKMGVRGQPQHF
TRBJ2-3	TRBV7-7	CASSPAAGAGPDTQYF
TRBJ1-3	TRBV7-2	CASSSSQGYSGNTIYF
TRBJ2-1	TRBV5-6	CASSLEGTSLGDYEQFF
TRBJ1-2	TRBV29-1	CSVLGTGNNGYTF
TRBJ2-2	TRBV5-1	CASSPTSGKAGELFF
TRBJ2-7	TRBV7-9	CASSPKTGAGSYEQYF
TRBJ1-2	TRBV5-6	CASSLGTGLANYGYTF
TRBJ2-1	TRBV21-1	CASRRTSGRRNYNEQFF
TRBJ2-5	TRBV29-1	CSVKDPGVTETQYF
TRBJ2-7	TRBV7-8	CASSSRLAGENEQYF
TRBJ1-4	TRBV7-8	CASSLNLGAGILFF
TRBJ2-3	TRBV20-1	CSATPFSVPDTQYF
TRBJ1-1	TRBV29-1	CSVAGSVNHTEAFF